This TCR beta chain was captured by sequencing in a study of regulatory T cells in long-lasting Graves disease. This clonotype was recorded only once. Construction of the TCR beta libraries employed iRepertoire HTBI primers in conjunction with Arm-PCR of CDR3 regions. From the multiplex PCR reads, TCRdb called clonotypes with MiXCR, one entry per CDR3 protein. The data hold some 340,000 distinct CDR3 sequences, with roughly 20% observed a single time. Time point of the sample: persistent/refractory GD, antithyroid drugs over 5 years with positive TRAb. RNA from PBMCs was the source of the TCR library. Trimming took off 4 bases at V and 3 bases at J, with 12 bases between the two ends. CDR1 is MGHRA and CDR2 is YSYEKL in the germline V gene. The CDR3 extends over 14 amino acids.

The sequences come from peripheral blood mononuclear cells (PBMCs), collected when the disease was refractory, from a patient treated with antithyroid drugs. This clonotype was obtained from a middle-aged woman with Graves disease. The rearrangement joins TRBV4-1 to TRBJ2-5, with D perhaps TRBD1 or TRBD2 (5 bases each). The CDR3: CASSPYGAEETQYF. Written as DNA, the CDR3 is TGCGCCAGCAGCCCTTACGGGGCCGAAGAGACCCAGTACTTC.